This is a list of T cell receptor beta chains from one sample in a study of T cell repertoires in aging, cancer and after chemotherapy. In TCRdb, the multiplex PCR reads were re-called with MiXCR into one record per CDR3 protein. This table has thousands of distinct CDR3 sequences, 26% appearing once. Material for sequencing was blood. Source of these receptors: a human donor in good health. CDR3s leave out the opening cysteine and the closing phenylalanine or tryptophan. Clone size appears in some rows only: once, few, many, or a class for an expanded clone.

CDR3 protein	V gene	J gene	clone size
ATSRERTHEQY	TRBV15	TRBJ2-7	medium-sized
AWAVSGAKNIQY	TRBV30	TRBJ2-4	medium-sized
AWIRPLEAF	TRBV30	TRBJ1-1	few
ASSQSYFPGQGSGANVLT	TRBV4-3	TRBJ2-6	.
ASSAWSRAGANVLT	TRBV7-2	TRBJ2-6	few
ASSFRPLLGYT	TRBV7-2	TRBJ1-2	.
AISEQGAQSDQPQH	TRBV10-3	TRBJ1-5	.
ASSLNPSINYGYT	TRBV5-6	TRBJ1-2	medium-sized
ASSLGGRGTGELF	TRBV27	TRBJ2-2	.
ASRVGGRDTEAF	TRBV7-9	TRBJ1-1	.
ASSTGQRSYEQY	TRBV27	TRBJ2-7	.
ASSNYVQQF	TRBV19	TRBJ2-1	medium-sized
ASSDGVAGTYNEQF	TRBV6-1	TRBJ2-1	few
ASSQSLRLDGANYGYT	TRBV4-3	TRBJ1-2	few
ATSAWGLRELF	TRBV24-1	TRBJ2-2	medium-sized
ATSRASGLHNEQF	TRBV24-1	TRBJ2-1	.
ASSATSGGQRNNEQF	TRBV7-9	TRBJ2-1	few
ASSYDSGPGKLF	TRBV6-5	TRBJ1-4	medium-sized